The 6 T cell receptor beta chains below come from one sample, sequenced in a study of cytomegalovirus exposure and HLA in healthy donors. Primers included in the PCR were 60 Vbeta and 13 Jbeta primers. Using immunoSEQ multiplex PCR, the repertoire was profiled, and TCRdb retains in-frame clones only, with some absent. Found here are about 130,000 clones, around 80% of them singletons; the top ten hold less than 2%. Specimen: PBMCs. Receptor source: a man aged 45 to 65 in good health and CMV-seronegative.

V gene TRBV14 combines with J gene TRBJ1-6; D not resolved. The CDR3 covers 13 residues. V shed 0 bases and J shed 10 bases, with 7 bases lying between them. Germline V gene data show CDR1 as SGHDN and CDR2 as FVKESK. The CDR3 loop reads CASSQDMRSPLHF. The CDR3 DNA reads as TGTGCCAGCAGCCAAGATATGCGGTCACCCCTCCACTTT.

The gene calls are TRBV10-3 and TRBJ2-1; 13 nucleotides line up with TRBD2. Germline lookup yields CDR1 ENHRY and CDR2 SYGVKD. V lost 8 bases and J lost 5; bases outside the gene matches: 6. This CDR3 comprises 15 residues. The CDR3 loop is CAIGPGLAGNNEQFF. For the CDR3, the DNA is TGTGCCATCGGACCGGGACTAGCGGGGAACAATGAGCAGTTCTTC.

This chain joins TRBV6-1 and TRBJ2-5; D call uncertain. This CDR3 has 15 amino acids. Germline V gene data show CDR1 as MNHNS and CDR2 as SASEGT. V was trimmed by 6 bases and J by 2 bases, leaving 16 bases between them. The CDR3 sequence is CASSYPQPQQETQYF. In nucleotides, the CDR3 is TGTGCCAGCAGCTACCCTCAACCCCAACAAGAGACCCAGTACTTC.

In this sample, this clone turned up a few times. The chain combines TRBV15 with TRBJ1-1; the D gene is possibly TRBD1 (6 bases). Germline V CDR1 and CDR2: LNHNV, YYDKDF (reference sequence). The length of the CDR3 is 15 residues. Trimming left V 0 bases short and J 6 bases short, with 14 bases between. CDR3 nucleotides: TGTGCCACCAGCAGAGACCCCGAGGGGGTATCTGAAGCTTTCTTT. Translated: CATSRDPEGVSEAFF. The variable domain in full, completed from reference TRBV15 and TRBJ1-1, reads DAMVIQNPRYQVTQFGKPVTLSCSQTLNHNVMYWYQQKSSQAPKLLFHYYDKDFNNEADTPDNFQSRRPNTSFCFLDIRSPGLGDTAMYLCATSRDPEGVSEAFFGQGTRLTVV.

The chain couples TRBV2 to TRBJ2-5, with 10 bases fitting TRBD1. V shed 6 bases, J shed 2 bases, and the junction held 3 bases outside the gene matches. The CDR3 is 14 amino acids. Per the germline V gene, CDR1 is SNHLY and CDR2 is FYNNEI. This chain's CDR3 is CASRRDRGQETQYF. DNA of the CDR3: TGTGCCAGCAGGAGGGACAGGGGTCAAGAGACCCAGTACTTC.

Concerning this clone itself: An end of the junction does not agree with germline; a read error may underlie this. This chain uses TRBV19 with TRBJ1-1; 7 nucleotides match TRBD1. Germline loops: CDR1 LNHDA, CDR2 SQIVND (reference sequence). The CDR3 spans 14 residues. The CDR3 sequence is CASSLTRDSSRGGF. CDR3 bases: TGTGCCAGTAGTTTAACCCGGGACAGCTCGCGGGGGGGCTTT. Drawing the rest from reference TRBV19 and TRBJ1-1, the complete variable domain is DGGITQSPKYLFRKEGQNVTLSCEQNLNHDAMYWYRQDPGQGLRLIYYSQIVNDFQKGDIAEGYSVSREKKESFPLTVTSAQKNPTAFYLCASSLTRDSSRGGFGQGTRLTVV.